Included here is one T cell receptor (beta chain) sequence, with context. This CDR3 region has 13 residues. In germline, CDR1 is SNHLY, CDR2 FYNNEI. The V segment lost 4 bases and the J segment 10 bases; nucleotides outside the gene matches: 5. The sample originates from a study of shared clonotypes between healthy human individuals. Naive CD4+ cells were CD45RA-selected; the remaining cells were memory. Generated by immunoSEQ multiplex PCR, the TCRdb table keeps only in-frame clones and is missing some. In the table there are about 960,000 clones, 60% to 85% of which are singletons. Sequenced input: memory CD4+ T cells sorted from blood. Subset of the sample: CD45RA-negative fraction. The TCR was taken from a man between 18 and 35 years old in good health. V is TRBV2 and J is TRBJ2-1; 9 bases agree with TRBD2. The chain's CDR3 is CASSGTSAGEQFF. In nucleotides, the CDR3 is TGTGCCAGCAGTGGGACTAGCGCAGGGGAGCAGTTCTTC.